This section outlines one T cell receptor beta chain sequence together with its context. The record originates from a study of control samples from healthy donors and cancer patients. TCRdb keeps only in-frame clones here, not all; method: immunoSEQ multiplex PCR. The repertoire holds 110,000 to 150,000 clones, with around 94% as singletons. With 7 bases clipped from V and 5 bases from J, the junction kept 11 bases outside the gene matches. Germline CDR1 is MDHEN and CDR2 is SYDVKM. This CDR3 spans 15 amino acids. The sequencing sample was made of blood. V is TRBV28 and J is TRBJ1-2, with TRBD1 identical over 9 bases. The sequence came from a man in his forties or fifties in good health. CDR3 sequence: CASTTGTGRGYGYTF. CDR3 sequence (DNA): TGTGCCAGCACCACCGGGACAGGGAGAGGGTATGGCTACACCTTC.